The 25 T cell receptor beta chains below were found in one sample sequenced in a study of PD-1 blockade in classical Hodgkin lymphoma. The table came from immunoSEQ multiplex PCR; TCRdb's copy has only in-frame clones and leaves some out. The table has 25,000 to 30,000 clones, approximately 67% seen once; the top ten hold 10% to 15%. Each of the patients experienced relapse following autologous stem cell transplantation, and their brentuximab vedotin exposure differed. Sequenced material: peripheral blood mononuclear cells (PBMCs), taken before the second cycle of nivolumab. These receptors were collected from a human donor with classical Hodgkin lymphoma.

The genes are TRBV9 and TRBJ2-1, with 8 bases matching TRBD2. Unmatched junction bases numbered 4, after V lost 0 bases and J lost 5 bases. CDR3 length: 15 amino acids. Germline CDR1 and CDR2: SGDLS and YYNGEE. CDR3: CASSVGTGGDNEQFF. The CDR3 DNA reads TGTGCCAGCAGCGTAGGTACGGGAGGGGACAATGAGCAGTTCTTC.

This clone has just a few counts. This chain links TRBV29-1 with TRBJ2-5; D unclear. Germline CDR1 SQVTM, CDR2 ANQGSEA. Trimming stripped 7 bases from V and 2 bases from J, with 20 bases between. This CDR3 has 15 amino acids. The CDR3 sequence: CSARPDWTKQETQYF. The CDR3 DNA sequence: TGCAGCGCCCGTCCCGACTGGACCAAACAAGAGACCCAGTACTTC.

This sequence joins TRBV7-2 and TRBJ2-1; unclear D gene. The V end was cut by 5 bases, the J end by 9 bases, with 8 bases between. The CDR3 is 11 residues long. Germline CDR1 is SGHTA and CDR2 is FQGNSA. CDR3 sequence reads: CASSQLVEQFF. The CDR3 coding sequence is TGTGCCAGCAGCCAGCTGGTTGAGCAGTTCTTC. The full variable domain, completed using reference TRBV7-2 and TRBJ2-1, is GAGVSQSPSNKVTEKGKDVELRCDPISGHTALYWYRQSLGQGLEFLIYFQGNSAPDKSGLPSDRFSAERTGGSVSTLTIQRTQQEDSAVYLCASSQLVEQFFGPGTRLTVL.

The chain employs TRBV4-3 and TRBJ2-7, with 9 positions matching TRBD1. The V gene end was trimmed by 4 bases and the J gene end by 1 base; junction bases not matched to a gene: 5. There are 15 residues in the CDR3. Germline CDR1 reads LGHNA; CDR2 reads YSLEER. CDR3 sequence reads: CASSRDRDTSYEQYF. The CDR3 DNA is TGCGCCAGCAGCCGGGACAGGGATACTTCCTACGAGCAGTACTTC.

In DNA form, the CDR3 reads TGTGCCAGCCCGTGGCCAGCGGGAGGGTACAATGAGCAGTTCTTC. Translated: CASPWPAGGYNEQFF. The V and J genes are TRBV27 and TRBJ2-1; 10 nucleotides line up with TRBD2. Trimming at V came to 8 bases and at J to 4 bases, leaving 8 bases not matched to a gene. CDR1 is MNHEY and CDR2 is SMNVEV in the germline V gene (reference sequence). This CDR3 has 15 residues.

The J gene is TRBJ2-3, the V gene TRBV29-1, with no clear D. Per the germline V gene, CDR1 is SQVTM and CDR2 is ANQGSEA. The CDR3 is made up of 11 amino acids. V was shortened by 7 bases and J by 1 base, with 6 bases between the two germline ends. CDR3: CSARGTDTQYF. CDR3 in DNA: TGCAGCGCCCGGGGCACAGATACGCAGTATTTT.

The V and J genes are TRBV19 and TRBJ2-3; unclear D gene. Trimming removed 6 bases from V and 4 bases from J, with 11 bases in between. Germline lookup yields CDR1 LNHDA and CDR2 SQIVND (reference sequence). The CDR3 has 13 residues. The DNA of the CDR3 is TGTGCCAGTAGAGGGCTGGGCCCAGATACGCAGTATTTT. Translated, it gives CASRGLGPDTQYF.

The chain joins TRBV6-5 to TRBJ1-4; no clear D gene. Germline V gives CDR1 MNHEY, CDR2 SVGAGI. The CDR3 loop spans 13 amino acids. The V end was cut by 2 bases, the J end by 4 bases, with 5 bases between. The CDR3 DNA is TGTGCCAGCAGTTACACACTTAATGAAAAACTGTTTTTT. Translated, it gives CASSYTLNEKLFF.

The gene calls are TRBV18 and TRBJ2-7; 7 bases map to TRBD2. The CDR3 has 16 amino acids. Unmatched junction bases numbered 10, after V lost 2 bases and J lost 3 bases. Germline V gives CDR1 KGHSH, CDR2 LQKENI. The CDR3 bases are TGTGCCAGCTCACCAGGGAGGAGCGGGGTCGTCTACGAGCAGTACTTC. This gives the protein CASSPGRSGVVYEQYF.

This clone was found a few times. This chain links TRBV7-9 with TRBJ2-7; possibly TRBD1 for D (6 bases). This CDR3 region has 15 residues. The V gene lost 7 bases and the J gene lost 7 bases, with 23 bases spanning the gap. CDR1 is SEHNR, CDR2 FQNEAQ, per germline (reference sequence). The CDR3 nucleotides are TGTGCCAGCACTTTGGGCAGGGGTTTATTTGAGGAGCAGTACTTC. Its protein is CASTLGRGLFEEQYF.

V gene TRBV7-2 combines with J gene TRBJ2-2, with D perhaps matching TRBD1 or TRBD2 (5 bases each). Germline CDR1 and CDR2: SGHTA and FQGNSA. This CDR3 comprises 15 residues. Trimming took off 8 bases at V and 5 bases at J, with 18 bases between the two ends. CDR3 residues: CASPKGTGSTGELFF. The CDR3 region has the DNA TGTGCCAGCCCTAAGGGGACGGGATCAACCGGGGAGCTGTTTTTT.

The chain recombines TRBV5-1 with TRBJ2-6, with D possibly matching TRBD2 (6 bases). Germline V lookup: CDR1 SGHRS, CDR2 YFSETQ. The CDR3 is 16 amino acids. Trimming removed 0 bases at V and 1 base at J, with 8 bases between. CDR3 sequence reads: CASSLVAGSGANVLTF. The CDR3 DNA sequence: TGCGCCAGCAGCTTGGTGGCGGGATCTGGGGCCAACGTCCTGACTTTC.

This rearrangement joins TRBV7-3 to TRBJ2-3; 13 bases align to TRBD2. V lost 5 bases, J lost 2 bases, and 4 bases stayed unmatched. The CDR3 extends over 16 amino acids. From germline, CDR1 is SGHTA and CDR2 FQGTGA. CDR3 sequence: CASSMGLAGTTDTQYF. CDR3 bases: TGTGCCAGCAGCATGGGACTAGCGGGAACCACAGATACGCAGTATTTT. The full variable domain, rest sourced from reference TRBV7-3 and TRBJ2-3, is GAGVSQTPSNKVTEKGKYVELRCDPISGHTALYWYRQSLGQGPEFLIYFQGTGAADDSGLPNDRFFAVRPEGSVSTLKIQRTERGDSAVYLCASSMGLAGTTDTQYFGPGTRLTVL.

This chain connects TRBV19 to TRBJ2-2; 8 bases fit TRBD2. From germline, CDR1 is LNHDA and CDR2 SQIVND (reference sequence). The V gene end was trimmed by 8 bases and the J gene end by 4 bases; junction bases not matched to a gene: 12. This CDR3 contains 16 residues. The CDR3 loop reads CASGRGSGGATGELFF. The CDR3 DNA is TGTGCCAGTGGGCGGGGCAGCGGGGGAGCCACCGGGGAGCTGTTTTTT.

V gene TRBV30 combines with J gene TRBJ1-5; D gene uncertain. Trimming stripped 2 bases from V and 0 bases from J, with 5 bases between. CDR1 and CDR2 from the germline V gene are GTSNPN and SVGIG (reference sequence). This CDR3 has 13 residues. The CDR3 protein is CAWSHDSNQPQHF. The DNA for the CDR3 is TGTGCCTGGAGTCACGATAGCAATCAGCCCCAGCATTTT.

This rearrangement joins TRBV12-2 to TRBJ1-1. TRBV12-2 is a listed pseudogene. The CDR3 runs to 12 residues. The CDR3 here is CAKSGENTEAFF. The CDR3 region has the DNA TGTGCAAAAAGTGGGGAAAATACTGAAGCTTTCTTT.

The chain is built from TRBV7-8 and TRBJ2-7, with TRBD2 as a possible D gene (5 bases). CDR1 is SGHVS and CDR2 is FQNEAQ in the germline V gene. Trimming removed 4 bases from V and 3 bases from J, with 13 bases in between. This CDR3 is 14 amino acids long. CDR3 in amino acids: CASSSELVVYEQYF. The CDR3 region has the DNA TGTGCCAGCAGCTCGGAACTAGTGGTCTACGAGCAGTACTTC.

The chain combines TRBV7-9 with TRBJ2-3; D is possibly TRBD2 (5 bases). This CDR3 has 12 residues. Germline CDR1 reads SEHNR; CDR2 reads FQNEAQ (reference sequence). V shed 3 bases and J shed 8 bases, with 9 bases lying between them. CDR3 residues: CASSLSGGTQYF. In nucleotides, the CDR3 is TGTGCCAGCAGCTTGTCTGGAGGTACGCAGTATTTT.

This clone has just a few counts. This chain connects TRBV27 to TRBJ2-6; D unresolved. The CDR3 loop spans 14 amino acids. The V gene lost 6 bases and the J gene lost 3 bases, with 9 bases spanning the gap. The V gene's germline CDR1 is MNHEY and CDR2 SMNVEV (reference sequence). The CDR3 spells CASRYLDGANVLTF. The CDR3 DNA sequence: TGTGCCAGCAGGTACTTAGATGGGGCCAACGTCCTGACTTTC.

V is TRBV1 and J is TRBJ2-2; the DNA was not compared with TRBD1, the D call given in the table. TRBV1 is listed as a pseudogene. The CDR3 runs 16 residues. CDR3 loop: CTSSQGSQVNTGELFF. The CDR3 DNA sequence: TGCACCAGCAGCCAAGGTAGTCAGGTGAACACCGGGGAGCTGTTTTTT.

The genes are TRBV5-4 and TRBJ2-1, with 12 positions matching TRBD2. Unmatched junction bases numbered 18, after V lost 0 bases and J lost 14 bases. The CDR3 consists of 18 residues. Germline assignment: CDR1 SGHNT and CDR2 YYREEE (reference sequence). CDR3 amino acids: CASSLEVTSGSYGGAEFF. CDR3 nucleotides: TGTGCCAGCAGCTTGGAAGTGACTAGCGGGAGTTACGGGGGGGCGGAGTTCTTC.

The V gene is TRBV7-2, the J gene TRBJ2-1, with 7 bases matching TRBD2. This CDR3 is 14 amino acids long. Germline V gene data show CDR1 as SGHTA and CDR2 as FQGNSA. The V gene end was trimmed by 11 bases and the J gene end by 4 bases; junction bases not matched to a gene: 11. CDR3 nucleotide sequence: TGTGCCGGCGGGAGTGGTTCTCTTTACAATGAGCAGTTCTTC. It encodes CAGGSGSLYNEQFF.

DNA of the CDR3: TGTGCCATCAGACGGGACCAAGAGACCCAGTACTTC. Translation gives CAIRRDQETQYF. The chain joins TRBV10-3 to TRBJ2-5; D gene ambiguous. This CDR3 has 12 amino acids. The germline V and J ends were trimmed by 6 bases and 0 bases, with 5 bases remaining between them. In germline, CDR1 is ENHRY, CDR2 SYGVKD.

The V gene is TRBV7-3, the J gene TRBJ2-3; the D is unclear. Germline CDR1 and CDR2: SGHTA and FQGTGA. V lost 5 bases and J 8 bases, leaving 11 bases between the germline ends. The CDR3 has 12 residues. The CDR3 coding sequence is TGTGCCAGCAGCACTGGAGCAGGTACGCAGTATTTT. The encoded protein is CASSTGAGTQYF.

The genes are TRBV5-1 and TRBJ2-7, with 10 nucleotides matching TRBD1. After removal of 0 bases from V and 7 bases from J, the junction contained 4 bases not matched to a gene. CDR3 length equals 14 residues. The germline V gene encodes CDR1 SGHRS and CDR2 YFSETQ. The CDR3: CASSLGDRGLEQYF. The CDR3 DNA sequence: TGCGCCAGCAGCTTGGGGGACAGGGGTTTGGAGCAGTACTTC.